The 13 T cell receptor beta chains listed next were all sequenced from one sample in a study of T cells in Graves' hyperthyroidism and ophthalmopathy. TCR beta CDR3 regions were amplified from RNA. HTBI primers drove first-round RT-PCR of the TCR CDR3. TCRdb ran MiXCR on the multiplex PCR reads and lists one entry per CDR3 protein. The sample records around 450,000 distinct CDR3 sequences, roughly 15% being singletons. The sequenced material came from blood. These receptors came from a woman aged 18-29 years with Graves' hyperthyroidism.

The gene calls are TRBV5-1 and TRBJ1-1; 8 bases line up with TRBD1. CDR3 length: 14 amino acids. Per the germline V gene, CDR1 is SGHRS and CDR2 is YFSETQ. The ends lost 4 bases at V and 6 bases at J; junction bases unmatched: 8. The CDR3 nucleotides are TGCGCCAGCAGCGTGGACAGGGACGGGGCTGAAGCTTTCTTT. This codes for CASSVDRDGAEAFF.

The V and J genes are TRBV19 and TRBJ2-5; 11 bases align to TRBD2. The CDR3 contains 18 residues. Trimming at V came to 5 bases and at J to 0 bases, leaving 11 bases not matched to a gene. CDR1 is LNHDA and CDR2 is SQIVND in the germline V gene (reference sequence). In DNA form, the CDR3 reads TGTGCCAGTAGTCCAAGACAGACTAGCGGGGTTTACCAAGAGACCCAGTACTTC. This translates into CASSPRQTSGVYQETQYF.

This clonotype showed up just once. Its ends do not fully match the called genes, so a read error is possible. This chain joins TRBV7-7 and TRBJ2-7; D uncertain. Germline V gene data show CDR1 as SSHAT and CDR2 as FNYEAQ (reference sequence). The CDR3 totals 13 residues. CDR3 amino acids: CASSLDLQGEQYF. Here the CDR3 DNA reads TGTGCTAGCAGCTTAGACCTGCAAGGCGAGCAGTACTTC.

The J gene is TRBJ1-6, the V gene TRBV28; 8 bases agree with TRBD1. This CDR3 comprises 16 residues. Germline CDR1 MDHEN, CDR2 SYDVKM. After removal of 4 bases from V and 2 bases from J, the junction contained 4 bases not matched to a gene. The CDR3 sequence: CASSSTGGAYNSPLHF. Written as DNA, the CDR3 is TGTGCCAGCAGTTCCACAGGGGGTGCCTATAATTCACCCCTCCACTTT.

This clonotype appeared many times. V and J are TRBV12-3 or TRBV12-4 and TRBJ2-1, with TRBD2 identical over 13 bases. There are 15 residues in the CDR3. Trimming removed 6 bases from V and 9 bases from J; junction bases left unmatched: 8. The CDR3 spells CASRVGTSGIGEQFF. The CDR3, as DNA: TGTGCCAGCAGGGTGGGGACTAGCGGGATTGGTGAGCAGTTCTTC.

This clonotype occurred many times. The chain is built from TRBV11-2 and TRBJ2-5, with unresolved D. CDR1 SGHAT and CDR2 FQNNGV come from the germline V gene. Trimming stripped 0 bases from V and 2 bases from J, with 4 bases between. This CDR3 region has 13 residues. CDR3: CASSLETQETQYF. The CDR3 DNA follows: TGTGCCAGCAGCTTAGAAACTCAAGAGACCCAGTACTTC.

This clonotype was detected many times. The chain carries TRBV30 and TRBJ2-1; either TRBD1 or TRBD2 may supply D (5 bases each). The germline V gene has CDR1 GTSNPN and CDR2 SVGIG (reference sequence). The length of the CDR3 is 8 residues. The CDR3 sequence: CEGSEQFF. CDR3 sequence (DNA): TGTGAGGGGAGTGAGCAGTTCTTC.

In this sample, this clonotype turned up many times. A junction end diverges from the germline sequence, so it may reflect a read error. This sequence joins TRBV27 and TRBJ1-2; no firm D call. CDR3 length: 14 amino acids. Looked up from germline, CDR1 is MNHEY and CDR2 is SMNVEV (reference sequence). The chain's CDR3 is CASSPQNQYYDYTF. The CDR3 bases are TGTGCCAGCAGTCCTCAAAATCAGTACTATGACTACACCTTC.

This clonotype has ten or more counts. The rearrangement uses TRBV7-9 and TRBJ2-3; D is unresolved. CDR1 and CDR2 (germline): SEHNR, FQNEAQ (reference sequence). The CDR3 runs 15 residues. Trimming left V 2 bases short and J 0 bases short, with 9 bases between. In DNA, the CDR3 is TGTGCCAGCAGCTTACCGGGCCGTAGCACAGATACGCAGTATTTT. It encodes CASSLPGRSTDTQYF.

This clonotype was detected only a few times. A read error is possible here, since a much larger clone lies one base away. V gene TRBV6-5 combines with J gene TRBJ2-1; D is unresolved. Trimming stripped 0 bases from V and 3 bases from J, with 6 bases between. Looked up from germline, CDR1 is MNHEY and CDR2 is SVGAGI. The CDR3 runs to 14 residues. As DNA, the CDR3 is TGTGCCAGCAGTTACTCGACCAACTACAATGAGCAGTTCTTC. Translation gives CASSYSTNYNEQFF.

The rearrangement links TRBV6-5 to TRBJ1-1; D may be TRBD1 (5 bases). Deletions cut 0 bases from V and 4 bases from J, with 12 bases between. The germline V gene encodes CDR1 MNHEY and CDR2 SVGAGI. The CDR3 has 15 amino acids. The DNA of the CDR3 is TGTGCCAGCAGTTACTCGGGGCAGGTAGGCACTGAAGCTTTCTTT. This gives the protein CASSYSGQVGTEAFF.

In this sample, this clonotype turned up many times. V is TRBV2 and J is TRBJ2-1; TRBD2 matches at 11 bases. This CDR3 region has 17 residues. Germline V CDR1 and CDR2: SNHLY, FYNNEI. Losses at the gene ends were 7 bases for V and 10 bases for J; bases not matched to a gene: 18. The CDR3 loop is CASIGSDTSGRPGEQFF. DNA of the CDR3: TGTGCCAGCATCGGGTCTGACACTAGCGGGAGACCTGGGGAGCAGTTCTTC.

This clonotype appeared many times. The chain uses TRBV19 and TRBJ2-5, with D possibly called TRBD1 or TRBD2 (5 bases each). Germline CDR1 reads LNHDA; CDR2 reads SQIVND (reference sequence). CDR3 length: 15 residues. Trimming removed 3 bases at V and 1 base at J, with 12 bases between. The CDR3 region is CASSMLAGSQETQYF. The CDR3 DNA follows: TGTGCCAGTAGTATGTTAGCAGGGAGCCAAGAGACCCAGTACTTC.